A single sample gave rise to the 10 T cell receptor beta chains below, sequenced in a study of Ad26.COV2.S vaccination and SARS-CoV-2 variants (dated by TCRdb to the early 2020s). The method was the immunoSEQ multiplex PCR assay. The table was pulled from immuneACCESS by TCRdb, which kept in-frame rearrangements only. Such tables lose some clones; where checked, under half of the loss comes from unresolved V genes, and the rest has no known cause. This sample comprises over 300,000 clones, roughly four fifths of them detected only once. Around 7% of the sample belongs to the ten largest clones. Taken with the paper, the label for treatment or condition translates to: roughly 18 received Ad26.COV2.S at low or high dose, single or two shots; five or six received placebo; per-sample allocation not given. For vaccine and placebo recipients, repertoires were sequenced using samples collected on day 63 after the first injection.

The sample consisted of peripheral blood, taken in a trial of Ad26.COV2.S vaccine versus placebo. The receptors originated from a person aged 18 to 65 who received the Ad26.COV2.S COVID-19 vaccine or a placebo.

This chain links TRBV5-1 with TRBJ1-4; the D gene is possibly TRBD1 (5 bases). V lost 4 bases and J lost 3, with 13 bases in between. This CDR3 contains 15 residues. The germline CDR1 and CDR2 sequences are SGHRS and YFSETQ. CDR3 region: CASSQGGAPNEKLFF. CDR3 nucleotide sequence: TGCGCCAGCAGCCAAGGCGGGGCCCCTAATGAAAAACTGTTTTTT.

A note on this clone: This CDR3 is also generated by other DNA sequences in the sample. The chain couples TRBV11-3 to TRBJ2-1; the match to TRBD1 covers 8 bases. V trimming: 3 bases; J trimming: 3 bases; junction bases outside the gene matches: 4. Germline CDR1 and CDR2: SGHNT and YENEEA. CDR3 length equals 15 residues. The CDR3 DNA is TGTGCCAGCAGCTTGGCAGGGGGCGTCTACAATGAGCAGTTCTTC. Amino acid sequence: CASSLAGGVYNEQFF.

CDR3 region: CASSHRHETQYF. The CDR3 region has the DNA TGTGCCAGTTCGCATCGGCACGAGACCCAGTACTTC. The chain is built from TRBV19 and TRBJ2-5; D unresolved. The CDR3 extends over 12 amino acids. Trimming took off 8 bases at V and 5 bases at J, with 12 bases between the two ends. Germline V CDR1 and CDR2: LNHDA, SQIVND (reference sequence).

J is TRBJ1-1 and V is TRBV29-1; a weak D match, TRBD1 (5 bases). The V end lost 7 bases, the J end lost 12 bases, and 21 bases lay between the germline ends. The CDR3 extends over 12 amino acids. CDR1 SQVTM and CDR2 ANQGSEA come from the germline V gene. The CDR3 DNA reads TGCAGCGCCGAAGGGCAGGGAAGAGTTACTTTCTTT. It is translated as CSAEGQGRVTFF.

This clone came up once. The V call is TRBV27, the J call TRBJ2-5; no definite D call. CDR3 length equals 16 residues. The germline CDR1 and CDR2 sequences are MNHEY and SMNVEV (reference sequence). The ends were cut back, 2 bases at V and 5 bases at J, with 18 bases in the middle. CDR3 sequence (DNA): TGTGCCAGCAGTTTACGGGCACAGCTCTTTGGGGAGACCCAGTACTTC. Its translation: CASSLRAQLFGETQYF.

The chain is built from TRBV5-5 and TRBJ2-7; 9 nucleotides agree with TRBD2. V was clipped by 5 bases and J by 7 bases; unmatched bases: 13. The CDR3 consists of 15 residues. CDR1 is SGHKS and CDR2 is YYEKEE in the germline V gene (reference sequence). CDR3 loop: CASRSIAGVLGEQYF. CDR3 nucleotides: TGTGCCAGCAGGTCCATAGCGGGAGTTTTAGGGGAGCAGTACTTC.

This clone has only one observation. This sequence joins TRBV3-1 (or the pseudogene TRBV3-2) and TRBJ1-2, with TRBD1 as a possible D gene (5 bases). There are 16 residues in the CDR3. Germline V gene data show CDR1 as LGHDT and CDR2 as YNNKEL (reference sequence). V dropped 4 bases and J dropped 0 bases, with 15 bases sitting between them. Here the CDR3 DNA reads TGTGCCAGCAGCCGAGTCTCAGGGATCGCTAACTATGGCTACACCTTC. It is translated as CASSRVSGIANYGYTF.

The chain employs TRBV5-1 and TRBJ1-1, with D possibly TRBD1 on 6 matching bases. Germline CDR1 reads SGHRS; CDR2 reads YFSETQ. Trimming removed 9 bases at V and 4 bases at J, with 19 bases between. This CDR3 has 14 residues. In DNA, the CDR3 is TGCGCCACCTCTTCAGGGGACGTCGGCACTGAAGCTTTCTTT. As protein: CATSSGDVGTEAFF.

The V call is TRBV7-9, the J call TRBJ1-2; D remains ambiguous. The germline V gene encodes CDR1 SEHNR and CDR2 FQNEAQ (reference sequence). V was clipped by 1 base and J by 4 bases, with 10 bases between them. The CDR3 is made up of 14 amino acids. CDR3 sequence (DNA): TGTGCCAGCAGCTTAGGAGAATTGATCTATGGCTACACCTTC. Translating it yields CASSLGELIYGYTF.

The gene calls are TRBV6-5 and TRBJ1-1, with D perhaps matching TRBD1 (6 bases). The V end was cut by 2 bases, the J end by 4 bases, with 11 bases between. Germline CDR1 MNHEY, CDR2 SVGAGI. This CDR3 is 14 amino acids long. The CDR3 reads CASSYREGGTEAFF. The CDR3 nucleotides read TGTGCCAGCAGTTACCGAGAGGGGGGCACTGAAGCTTTCTTT.